This T cell receptor beta chain was sequenced in a study of shared clonotypes between healthy human individuals. The wider study: Each donor contributed plates that comprised three CD4 naive, three CD4 memory, two CD8 naive and one CD8 memory.

The method was immunoSEQ multiplex PCR; TCRdb's version includes in-frame clones alone and lacks a portion of them. The top ten hold approximately 0.5% of the sample, which has about 1.1 million clones, more than 75% seen once. Per germline, CDR1 SGDLS and CDR2 YYNGEE. The CDR3 loop spans 16 amino acids. The ends were cut back, 7 bases at V and 1 base at J, with 20 bases in the middle. Input material: memory CD4+ T cells from PBMCs. Stated subset: CD45RA-negative fraction. This TCR came from a man younger than 30 in good health. Some clones in this sample may be carry-over from other donors' samples. This chain joins TRBV9 and TRBJ1-1; D might be TRBD1 (5 bases). CDR3 in DNA: TGTGCCAGCGGAAAGGGGCAGAGTTGGCCGAACACTGAAGCTTTCTTT. Encoded protein: CASGKGQSWPNTEAFF.